Detailed here is one T cell receptor beta chain. Its antigen is not known. The data were obtained in a study of T-cell memory formation after mild COVID-19. Libraries for TCRalpha and TCRbeta carried sample barcodes and unique molecular identifiers via 5'RACE. From the 5' RACE reads, TCRdb called clonotypes with MiXCR, one entry per CDR3 protein. Of roughly 350,000 distinct CDR3 sequences detected, around 15% appear once; the ten largest clones hold approximately 21%. General study results and limits: Contracting clones from day 15 to 85 had balanced CD4/CD8; later expanders favoured CD4+. A subset of responding clones appeared in pre-infection memory, suggesting cross-reactive memory joined.

CDR3 size: 18 residues. The V gene end was trimmed by 2 bases and the J gene end by 2 bases; junction bases not matched to a gene: 7. Germline CDR1 is LGHDT and CDR2 is YNNKEL (reference sequence). The rearrangement uses TRBV3-1 and TRBJ2-2, with 11 nucleotides matching TRBD2. This clonotype was obtained from a man aged 18-30 years who had mild COVID-19 (a few samples of this study predate the infection). Cell type and time point are not known. Source material: PBMCs or a T cell subset sorted from them (not recorded which). The DNA for the CDR3 is TGTGCCAGCAGCCAACCCGGGACTAGCGGACCTAACACCGGGGAGCTGTTTTTT. Translating gives CASSQPGTSGPNTGELFF.